The 13 T cell receptor beta chains reported below all come from one sample, sequenced in a study of blood T cell repertoires in COVID-19. Generated by immunoSEQ multiplex PCR, the TCRdb table keeps only in-frame clones and is missing some. Of 250,000 to 300,000 clones listed, roughly 87% are singletons. Sequencing was done on a sample of peripheral blood. The receptors here all came from a woman in her forties or fifties who had recovered from COVID-19.

This rearrangement joins TRBV5-1 to TRBJ2-3, with TRBD2 matching over 9 bases. The V gene's germline CDR1 is SGHRS and CDR2 YFSETQ. Germline trimming cut 8 bases from V and 3 bases from J; bases unmatched to any gene: 4. This CDR3 is 13 amino acids long. CDR3 loop: CASRTSATDTQYF. DNA for the CDR3: TGCGCCAGTCGGACTAGCGCAACAGATACGCAGTATTTT.

This clone appeared a single time. The rearrangement uses TRBV5-5 and TRBJ1-1; possibly TRBD1 for D (6 bases). The CDR3 loop spans 16 amino acids. Deletions cut 0 bases from V and 1 base from J, with 13 bases between. From germline, CDR1 is SGHKS and CDR2 YYEKEE (reference sequence). CDR3 coding DNA: TGTGCCAGCAGCTTGGCACCAGGGGCGAGGAACACTGAAGCTTTCTTT. Residues: CASSLAPGARNTEAFF.

This chain joins TRBV11-3 and TRBJ2-2, with unresolved D. The CDR3 length is 13 residues. Germline lookup yields CDR1 SGHNT and CDR2 YENEEA. V lost 2 bases and J 2 bases, leaving 3 bases between the germline ends. The CDR3 coding sequence is TGTGCCAGCAGCTTACTCAACACCGGGGAGCTGTTTTTT. Its translation is CASSLLNTGELFF.

As for this clone: Other DNA sequences of this sample code for an identical CDR3. The chain is built from TRBV27 and TRBJ2-7; D is perhaps TRBD2 (5 bases). The CDR3 is 14 residues long. With 5 bases removed from V and 1 base from J, the gap between germline ends came to 12 bases. CDR1 is MNHEY and CDR2 is SMNVEV in the germline V gene (reference sequence). CDR3 DNA sequence: TGTGCCAGCAGTCCCCGGGGTTCTTCCTACGAGCAGTACTTC. It translates to CASSPRGSSYEQYF.

The J gene is TRBJ1-2, the V gene TRBV7-2; tentatively, D is TRBD1 (5 bases). The V gene lost 5 bases and the J gene lost 8 bases, with 24 bases spanning the gap. Germline CDR1 and CDR2: SGHTA and FQGNSA. This CDR3 region has 16 residues. CDR3 in DNA: TGTGCCAGCAGCCTCAACACAGGCTGGGCCCTAGAAGGCTACACCTTC. Amino acids: CASSLNTGWALEGYTF.

This clone has a single count. The chain links TRBV19 to TRBJ1-1; D gene unclear. Germline loops: CDR1 LNHDA, CDR2 SQIVND (reference sequence). This CDR3 region has 14 residues. V was clipped by 9 bases and J by 1 base, with 15 bases between them. CDR3 DNA sequence: TGTGCCAGCAAATCGAGAGGGTGGAACACTGAAGCTTTCTTT. This gives the protein CASKSRGWNTEAFF.

The rearrangement links TRBV30 to TRBJ1-5; 9 bases map to TRBD1. With 5 bases clipped from V and 3 bases from J, the junction kept 14 bases outside the gene matches. Germline V CDR1 and CDR2: GTSNPN, SVGIG (reference sequence). This CDR3 has 17 residues. CDR3 in DNA: TGTGCCTGGGACGGGCCAGGGACAGGGCCATTCAATCAGCCCCAGCATTTT. Its translation is CAWDGPGTGPFNQPQHF.

V gene TRBV3-1 (or the pseudogene TRBV3-2) combines with J gene TRBJ2-3, with D perhaps matching TRBD2 (5 bases). V was clipped by 0 bases and J by 0 bases, with 13 bases between them. The CDR3 contains 17 residues. From germline, CDR1 is LGHDT and CDR2 YNNKEL (reference sequence). The DNA for the CDR3 is TGTGCCAGCAGCCAAGACGTGGGAGCCCTTAGCACAGATACGCAGTATTTT. Translating it yields CASSQDVGALSTDTQYF.

This clone is a singleton in its sample. J is TRBJ2-7 and V is TRBV6-5; D possibly corresponds to TRBD2 (6 bases). V lost 5 bases and J lost 0, with 14 bases in between. Germline V lookup: CDR1 MNHEY, CDR2 SVGAGI. The CDR3 sequence is 15 residues long. In nucleotides, the CDR3 is TGTGCCAGCAGTCTAGGAGGGTCCCCCTCCTACGAGCAGTACTTC. This codes for CASSLGGSPSYEQYF.

The chain carries TRBV5-8 and TRBJ1-2; D gene uncertain. Germline assignment: CDR1 SGHTS and CDR2 YDEGEE. The CDR3 totals 12 residues. V was clipped by 2 bases and J by 4 bases, with 6 bases between them. The CDR3 DNA sequence: TGTGCCAGCAGCTTATTTAGCTATGGCTACACCTTC. Its protein is CASSLFSYGYTF.

The chain joins TRBV9 to TRBJ1-1; TRBD1 matches at 8 bases. The CDR3 is made up of 15 amino acids. CDR1 is SGDLS and CDR2 is YYNGEE in the germline V gene. The V and J ends lost 3 bases and 3 bases, in that order; junction bases with no gene match: 7. CDR3 in DNA: TGTGCCAGCAGCGGGGCGACAGGGGTAGACACTGAAGCTTTCTTT. The encoded protein is CASSGATGVDTEAFF.

This clone was seen just once. The V and J genes are TRBV2 and TRBJ2-1; D gene unclear. This CDR3 is built from 13 residues. With 4 bases removed from V and 6 bases from J, the gap between germline ends came to 10 bases. CDR1 and CDR2 from the germline V gene are SNHLY and FYNNEI. CDR3 in amino acids: CASSGLFTNEQFF. For the CDR3, the DNA is TGTGCCAGCAGTGGACTCTTTACCAATGAGCAGTTCTTC.

This clone was counted once. The chain uses TRBV5-1 and TRBJ2-5; D not certain. Germline values: CDR1 SGHRS, CDR2 YFSETQ. The CDR3 is made up of 13 amino acids. The V end was cut by 4 bases, the J end by 1 base, with 8 bases between. CDR3 nucleotides: TGCGCCAGCAGCCTACTTACCCAAGAGACCCAGTACTTC. Amino acids: CASSLLTQETQYF. The variable domain in full, completed from reference TRBV5-1 and TRBJ2-5, reads KAGVTQTPRYLIKTRGQQVTLSCSPISGHRSVSWYQQTPGQGLQFLFEYFSETQRNKGNFPGRFSGRQFSNSRSEMNVSTLELGDSALYLCASSLLTQETQYFGPGTRLLVL.